This record concerns one TCR beta chain sequence. What antigen it recognizes has not been identified. Per-base quality was not reported, and no clone a single base away is much larger than it. The cohort was made up of roughly 670 healthy bone marrow donors. At the time of sampling, every cohort member was nominally healthy, though immune exposures that went unrecorded were likely present. The donor tested CMV seropositive, placing the donor among the 250 to 350 seropositive members of the cohort. A peripheral blood sample was collected from each donor, and TCR beta sequencing was performed on peripheral blood mononuclear cells. Genomic DNA was extracted from the blood cell samples with the Qiagen DNeasy Blood Extraction Kit. Receptor libraries were prepared by the immunoSEQ multiplex PCR assay. For the multiplex PCR, a mixture combining 60 forward primers for TCR Vbeta segments and 13 reverse primers for TCR Jbeta segments was used. The CDR3 region of rearranged TCR beta genes was amplified from genomic DNA with a multiplex PCR assay. The Illumina HiSeq System was used to sequence the amplified TCR beta libraries as 87-base-pair reads. The study's own analysis went as follows. Across the 700 or so repertoires, a later analysis counted roughly 77 million unique TCR beta chains, approximately 10 million of which were shared by at least two donors. Raw reads were error-corrected and collapsed into unique sequences with a nearest-neighbor algorithm that merged closely related sequences to remove PCR and sequencing errors. V, D and J gene segments were assigned by aligning CDR3 sequences to IMGT reference sequences. For a sequence to be retained, a match of at least six nucleotides was required to both a V gene segment and a J gene segment. Rearrangements were called productive when the CDR3 lacked stop codons and stayed in frame with V and J; all others were non-productive. CDR3 was defined according to IMGT convention as the region running from the second conserved V-encoded cysteine to the conserved J-encoded phenylalanine. The earlier analysis of around 640 of the donors excluded sequences that lacked an unambiguous match to a single V gene segment. An earlier analysis of under 750 of the donors called V segments functional above 56.7% productive rearrangements and segregating when the between-donor standard deviation exceeded 5%. A statistical classification framework was developed to diagnose cytomegalovirus status using the catalog of TCR beta chain sequences. In a later analysis, V and J genes were assigned by comparing TCR nucleotide sequences against IMGT/GENE-DB human TR gene sequences. The TCRdist pipeline was used in a later analysis to assign CDR3 sequences and most-parsimonious VDJ recombination scenarios. In a later analysis, every TCR beta chain was defined by the combination of its CDR3 amino acid sequence and its V-gene family, and reads without a unique V-gene family were dropped. As a way to deal with suspected cross-contamination and a sequencing artifact, a later analysis dropped over 550 nucleotide sequences that were highly shared and had low generation probability. A later analysis calculated a clonal expansion index for each public chain from normalized within-repertoire ranks of inferred template counts. In a later analysis, generation probabilities were computed with a VDJ recombination model fitted to out-of-frame rearrangements, and the resulting probabilities were checked against IGoR. In a later analysis, TCR-TCR, TCR-HLA and TCR-CMV co-occurrence was scored with hypergeometric tests, and a repertoire-size bias correction was applied to TCR pairs. False discovery rates were estimated in a later analysis by permuting HLA or CMV assignments 20 times. In a later analysis, co-occurring TCRs were grouped with DBSCAN, and TCRdist sequence similarity was added when clustering was performed within HLA-allele-positive subsets. Repertoires with fewer than 30,000 or more than 120,000 public chains were left out of co-occurrence clustering, as were a handful of repertoires with anomalous nucleotide sharing. The immuneACCESS repertoire file appears here via TCRdb, limited to in-frame rearrangements. These files lack a portion of the clones; in checked studies, under half of the deficit traces to unresolved V genes, and the cause of the others is not known. V and J calls and clone size are copied from that table; D and trimming were computed from the DNA. The sample yields 100,000 to 150,000 clones; 83% were counted once. Clones ranked in the top ten supply roughly 3.7% of the sample.

V is clipped by 2 bases and J by 5 bases, and the sequence between their germline boundaries is 18 bases long. CDR1 SQVTM and CDR2 ANQGSEA were looked up in the germline V gene. From the cysteine through the phenylalanine, the CDR3 covers 15 amino acids. Only CDR3 DNA remains: 45 bases, in frame from the first base. This entry comes from a study of cytomegalovirus exposure and HLA in healthy donors (dated by TCRdb to 2016 to 2017). Turning to the overall study: According to an earlier analysis of a few hundred of the donors, about 179 million T cells yielded over 90 million unique TCR beta sequences and more than 250 Gb of sequence data. Across about 380 genotyped donors of the cohort, an average of about 240,000 unique TCR beta nucleotide sequences per donor were sequenced, and roughly 18% of those sequences were non-productive. A later genetic analysis used genome-wide SNP genotypes for about three fifths of the 666 donors, treating that subset as a discovery cohort. Of the roughly 400 genotyped donors, roughly 85% fell in the genetic ancestry cluster associated with self-reported Caucasian donors. Both class I and class II loci were covered by HLA typing, at four-digit resolution. A separate validation cohort of roughly 120 different subjects was used in addition to the approximately 670-subject first cohort. The later analysis used no new phenotypic data to find candidate immune exposures, relying instead on TCR beta sequences and their occurrence across donors. The number of typed donors differed by locus: roughly 629-630 for A, B, C, DRB1 and DQB1; some 500 for DQA1; 606 for DPA1; and around 470 for DPB1. The study aimed to test whether signatures of past pathogen exposure could be identified by cataloging public T cell receptors. Because of strong linkage in the cohort, roughly five DR-DQ haplotypes were treated as single units for association and clustering. To study patterns of TCR occurrence, a later analysis re-analyzed previously published TCR beta repertoires from hundreds of donors and added high-resolution HLA genotyping. Using immunosequencing, the study profiled T cell repertoires from fewer than 850 subjects and related those repertoires to cytomegalovirus serostatus. An early release that covered roughly 600 HLA-typed donors contained 250 to 350 gigabases of sequencing data and 85 million to 100 million unique TCR sequences. To decide whether each TCR beta V gene segment behaved as functional or pseudogenic, an earlier analysis of approximately 590 of the donors relied on high-throughput TCR beta sequencing. All discovery cohort repertoires had been generated on a single sequencing platform. Donor age, sex, ethnicity and CMV serostatus were compiled together with the repertoire data. High-throughput TCR immunosequencing, statistical association of individual TCRs with disease status, and machine learning were combined to predict cytomegalovirus infection status.

General findings and caveats noted by the study authors: Sequencing depth was assumed to be roughly uniform across donors in the presence/absence analyses, though that assumption may not hold. V-gene and J-gene trimming of TCR beta chains was associated with a missense DCLRE1C variant in a later genetic analysis, and the association was replicated in an independent cohort. Because the 87-base-pair reads could not distinguish some IMGT-functional V segments, including TRBV6-2 and TRBV6-3, those segments were excluded. In an earlier analysis of some 500 of the donors, most TCR beta V segments were observed in productive rearrangements about 90% or about 30% of the time, broadly matching IMGT annotations. In this cohort, only TCR beta chains were sequenced, and detectable features were limited by the absence of alpha or paired-chain data. In a later analysis, HLA-associated TCR beta chains were found to be more clonally expanded and to have lower generation probabilities than equally common non-associated chains. Because counts were too low, some 17 rarely observed V segments, including chromosome 9 orphons, were left out of the earlier analysis of approximately 580 of the donors. A later analysis reported that several top co-occurrence clusters appeared linked to parvovirus B19, influenza, CMV and Epstein-Barr virus. In vitro tests confirmed that a few of the cytomegalovirus-associated TCR beta chains recognize cytomegalovirus antigens. In the study, 150 to 200 TCR beta chains were listed as associated with cytomegalovirus. A further reported finding was that TCR beta sequences accurately predicted the HLA-A and HLA-B alleles for most subjects in the first cohort. A later analysis associated about 16,000 TCR beta sequences with specific HLA alleles at a false discovery rate of 0.05. In a later analysis, TCR association rates were found to vary across HLA loci, with the most associated TCRs seen for DRB1 alleles and the fewest for HLA-C alleles. HLA typing was unavailable for some donors at each locus, so association tests used only the typed subset. When HLA alleles, especially DR and DQ, strongly co-occurred, TCR associations were difficult to assign to individual alleles. A later genetic analysis reported fewer N-insertions in productive TCRs among donors in an Asian-associated ancestry cluster than the roughly 690-donor mean. A cluster of highly shared sequence variants was judged likely to be a technical artifact of the sequencing pipeline. CMV serostatus was the only immune exposure information available for the cohort. The classifier was reported to diagnose cytomegalovirus status with high specificity and sensitivity in both the original and validation cohorts. A later analysis found that most CMV-associated TCR beta chains appeared HLA-restricted, with HLA associations seemingly driven largely by CMV exposure. It was suggested by the authors that the approach could potentially be generalized to other disease states and immunological phenotypes. Most TCR sequences were seen in very few donors, while some public TCRs were found in many individuals. Linkage disequilibrium might explain the correlated functional status among segregating V segments, but an unknown experimental factor could not be ruled out.

The sequenced sample was PBMCs. This TCR was sampled from a woman aged 40 to 50 in good health and CMV-seropositive. The chain was built from TRBV29-1 and TRBJ1-1; TRBD1 is possibly the D segment (6 matching bases). The encoded CDR3 is CSVERPGRGGTEAFF. The nucleotide sequence is TGCAGCGTTGAACGCCCCGGCAGGGGCGGTACTGAAGCTTTCTTT. With the rest looked up from the reference TRBV29-1 and TRBJ1-1 genes rather than sequenced, the full variable domain is SAVISQKPSRDICQRGTSLTIQCQVDSQVTMMFWYRQQPGQSLTLIATANQGSEATYESGFVIDKFPISRPNLTFSTLTVSNMSPEDSSIYLCSVERPGRGGTEAFFGQGTRLTVV.